This TCR beta chain was identified in a study of regulatory T cells in long-lasting Graves disease. As for the study in general: Antithyroid drug intake by newly diagnosed Graves' patients had lasted under 3 months.

Described time point: newly diagnosed GD, antithyroid drugs for less than 3 months. Scientists built the TCR library using RNA that was extracted from PBMCs. V was trimmed by 10 bases and J by 10 bases, leaving 25 bases between them. Germline CDR1 MDHEN, CDR2 SYDVKM. The CDR3 has 14 residues. Both iRepertoire HTBI primers and Arm-PCR of CDR3 regions were used to build the TCR beta libraries. MiXCR was run by TCRdb on the multiplex PCR reads, yielding one entry per CDR3 protein. The data hold about 210,000 distinct CDR3 sequences, with roughly 19% observed a single time. The study's findings and limits: Favored usage of TRBV28, TRBJ1-2 and TRBJ2-5 was recorded in persistent disease.

This clonotype was seen many times. As yet, its antigen is unknown. The sample was also linked to a second study, of T cells in Graves' hyperthyroidism and ophthalmopathy. From that report: Patients aged 18 to 65 had newly diagnosed hyperthyroidism of under 2 months' duration. Blood samples included most of the expanded thyroid clonotypes exceeding 0.001.

The sequence was collected from a woman aged 25-40 years with Graves disease. The V gene is TRBV28, the J gene TRBJ1-1; D might be TRBD1 (5 bases). Sequences were derived from peripheral blood mononuclear cells (PBMCs), sampled at new diagnosis, from a patient treated with antithyroid drugs. CDR3 protein: CATLEWGGRGRAFF. The CDR3 DNA follows: TGTGCCACCCTGGAGTGGGGGGGGAGAGGACGAGCTTTCTTT.